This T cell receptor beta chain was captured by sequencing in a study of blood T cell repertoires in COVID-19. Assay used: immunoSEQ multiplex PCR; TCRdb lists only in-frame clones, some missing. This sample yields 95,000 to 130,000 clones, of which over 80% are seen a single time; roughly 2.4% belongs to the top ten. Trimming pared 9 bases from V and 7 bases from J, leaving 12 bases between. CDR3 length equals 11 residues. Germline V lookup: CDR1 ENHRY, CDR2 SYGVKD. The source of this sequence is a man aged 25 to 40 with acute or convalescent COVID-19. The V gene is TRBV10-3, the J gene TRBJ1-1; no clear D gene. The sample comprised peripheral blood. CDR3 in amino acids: CAIRDEIEAFF. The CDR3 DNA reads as TGTGCCATACGGGATGAGATTGAAGCTTTCTTT.